Presented here are 8 T cell receptor beta chains from one specimen sequenced in a study of T-cell reconstitution after alpha-beta-depleted transplantation in children. Preparation of the TCRbeta library used unique molecular identifiers. TCRdb analysed the PCR reads with MiXCR anew, one entry per CDR3 protein. The sample lists more than 200,000 distinct CDR3 sequences; under 30% were seen once. Specimen: PBMCs, collected before TCRalphabeta/CD19-depleted stem cell transplant. These receptors came from a girl aged 2 to 10 with Fanconi anemia, due to receive a stem cell transplant.

This sequence joins TRBV9 and TRBJ2-1; 8 nucleotides agree with TRBD1. The CDR3 covers 15 residues. With V trimmed by 4 bases and J by 3 bases, 6 bases remained unmatched. CDR1 SGDLS and CDR2 YYNGEE come from the germline V gene. CDR3 DNA sequence: TGTGCCAGCAGCTCCGGGACAGGAGTCTACAATGAGCAGTTCTTC. Its translation is CASSSGTGVYNEQFF.

This clonotype was picked up many times. This chain links TRBV12-3 or TRBV12-4 with TRBJ2-5; a weak D match, TRBD2 (5 bases). The V end lost 0 bases, the J end lost 5 bases, and 13 bases lay between the germline ends. The CDR3 sequence is 15 residues long. CDR3 protein: CASSLASFGGETQYF. DNA for the CDR3: TGTGCCAGCAGTTTAGCCTCGTTTGGCGGGGAGACCCAGTACTTC.

The chain links TRBV29-1 to TRBJ2-1; D is unresolved. The CDR3 covers 15 residues. With 3 bases removed from V and 2 bases from J, the gap between germline ends came to 14 bases. CDR1 and CDR2 from the germline V gene are SQVTM and ANQGSEA. For the CDR3, the DNA is TGCAGCGTTGATGAGAACCCAGGCACCTACAATGAGCAGTTCTTC. Translated, it gives CSVDENPGTYNEQFF.

This rearrangement joins TRBV20-1 to TRBJ1-1, with TRBD1 matching over 8 bases. The CDR3 extends over 14 amino acids. V dropped 6 bases and J dropped 6; count of bases not matched to a gene: 12. CDR1 DFQATT and CDR2 SNEGSKA come from the germline V gene (reference sequence). CDR3: CSASQGGPGAEAFF. For the CDR3, the DNA is TGCAGTGCATCACAGGGGGGCCCGGGGGCTGAAGCTTTCTTT.

This clonotype was observed a few times. The chain carries TRBV12-3 or TRBV12-4 and TRBJ2-3; D possibly corresponds to TRBD1 (5 bases). The CDR3 has 17 residues. V gave up 9 bases and J gave up 4 bases, with 26 bases separating them. CDR3 loop: CASGFYGAVGHADTQYF. The CDR3 nucleotides are TGTGCCAGTGGATTCTATGGGGCGGTCGGGCACGCAGATACGCAGTATTTT.

This clonotype was detected ten times or more. The chain recombines TRBV6-1 with TRBJ1-2, with no clear D. V lost 1 base to trimming and J lost 4 bases, with 10 bases between them. CDR3 length: 14 residues. Germline V gene lookup returns CDR1 MNHNS and CDR2 SASEGT. The CDR3 reads CASSEGWYFYGYTF. The CDR3 DNA follows: TGTGCCAGCAGTGAAGGGTGGTACTTCTATGGCTACACCTTC.

The chain links TRBV5-6 to TRBJ2-2, with D unclear. The CDR3 loop spans 16 amino acids. V gave up 0 bases and J gave up 7 bases, with 16 bases separating them. Looked up from germline, CDR1 is SGHDT and CDR2 is YYEEEE. The CDR3 spells CASSLAGSRFVGELFF. The CDR3 region has the DNA TGTGCCAGCAGCTTGGCCGGTAGTAGATTCGTCGGGGAGCTGTTTTTT.

In its sample, this clonotype was seen many times. CDR3 residues: CASSLGWGKTTYEQYF. The DNA of the CDR3 is TGTGCCAGCAGCTTAGGTTGGGGGAAAACTACCTACGAGCAGTACTTC. The V gene is TRBV7-2, the J gene TRBJ2-7; D is perhaps TRBD1 or TRBD2 (5 bases each). CDR1 is SGHTA, CDR2 FQGNSA, per germline. CDR3 length: 16 amino acids. Trimming stripped 1 base from V and 2 bases from J, with 15 bases between.